This T cell receptor (beta chain) was sequenced in a study of technical replicates of blood from several donors. This clone came up once. Generated by immunoSEQ multiplex PCR, the TCRdb table keeps only in-frame clones and is missing some. The sample lists some 89,000 clones; about 95% were seen once. The CDR3 has 17 amino acids. J gave up 5 bases and V 0 bases, and 8 bases lay outside the gene matches. Germline V gene sequence: CDR1 GTSNPN, CDR2 SVGIG (reference sequence). The sequence derives from a human donor in good health. The sample was T cells isolated from PBMCs. This chain uses TRBV30 with TRBJ2-3; 13 positions agree with TRBD2. For the CDR3, the DNA is TGTGCCTGGAGTGTACTTTGGACTAGCGGGAGTGAAGATACGCAGTATTTT. Protein sequence: CAWSVLWTSGSEDTQYF.